Each of the 11 T cell receptor beta chains below was sequenced from the same sample in a study of blood T cell repertoires in COVID-19. The repertoire was sequenced with immunoSEQ multiplex PCR; TCRdb's copy has only in-frame clones and lacks some. Of 90,000 or so clones in the sample, 89% were seen once. Sequenced input: peripheral blood. Every receptor here comes from a woman older than 75 with active COVID-19.

V and J are TRBV20-1 and TRBJ1-5; no clear D. CDR3 length: 12 residues. Germline loops: CDR1 DFQATT, CDR2 SNEGSKA (reference sequence). Trimming took off 3 bases at V and 6 bases at J, with 9 bases between the two ends. In DNA, the CDR3 is TGCAGTGCTAGTCCGGGGAGTCAGCCCCAGCATTTT. Protein product: CSASPGSQPQHF.

The V call is TRBV7-3, the J call TRBJ2-2; TRBD1 is a possible D gene (5 bases). The CDR3 length is 15 residues. From germline, CDR1 is SGHTA and CDR2 FQGTGA. V gave up 2 bases and J gave up 1 base, with 8 bases separating them. CDR3 in amino acids: CASSLFGQNTGELFF. For the CDR3, the DNA is TGTGCCAGCAGCTTATTCGGACAGAACACCGGGGAGCTGTTTTTT.

The CDR3 spells CASSYWMGRGTDTQYF. The CDR3 nucleotides are TGTGCCAGCAGTTATTGGATGGGCCGCGGCACAGATACGCAGTATTTT. This chain joins TRBV6-6 and TRBJ2-3; D is undetermined. Trimming removed 3 bases at V and 1 base at J, with 14 bases between. CDR1 is MNHNY, CDR2 SVGAGI, per germline (reference sequence). CDR3 length: 16 residues.

This clone was detected a few times. The chain links TRBV2 to TRBJ2-5, with a weak D call TRBD1 (5 bases). The CDR3 spans 14 residues. Germline CDR1 reads SNHLY; CDR2 reads FYNNEI. With 3 bases removed from V and 3 bases from J, the gap between germline ends came to 11 bases. CDR3 region: CASSDQGPEETQYF. CDR3 nucleotides: TGTGCCAGCAGTGATCAGGGCCCCGAAGAGACCCAGTACTTC.

The chain has TRBV5-8 and TRBJ1-5; TRBD1 is a possible D gene (6 bases). The CDR3 loop spans 17 amino acids. V lost 3 bases, J lost 4 bases, and 20 bases lay in between. Germline V lookup: CDR1 SGHTS, CDR2 YDEGEE. CDR3 region: CASSWPLDSGWNQPQHF. CDR3 in DNA: TGTGCCAGCAGCTGGCCCTTGGACAGTGGGTGGAATCAGCCCCAGCATTTT.

The chain carries TRBV5-1 and TRBJ2-7; 7 bases are shared with TRBD1. The CDR3 totals 14 residues. The germline gives CDR1 SGHRS, CDR2 YFSETQ. Germline trimming cut 4 bases from V and 0 bases from J; bases unmatched to any gene: 4. The CDR3 nucleotides are TGCGCCAGCAGCCTGACAGGGAGCTCCTACGAGCAGTACTTC. This codes for CASSLTGSSYEQYF.

The chain's CDR3 is CASSLAEQFF. The DNA for the CDR3 is TGTGCCAGCAGTTTGGCTGAGCAGTTCTTC. The rearrangement joins TRBV27 to TRBJ2-1; D gene unclear. The CDR3 runs to 10 residues. Germline V gives CDR1 MNHEY, CDR2 SMNVEV (reference sequence). V lost 3 bases to trimming and J lost 9 bases, with 3 bases between them.

This sequence joins TRBV6-6 and TRBJ1-4; TRBD1 agrees at 8 bases. The CDR3 has 14 amino acids. CDR1 MNHNY and CDR2 SVGAGI come from the germline V gene (reference sequence). The ends lost 4 bases at V and 11 bases at J; junction bases unmatched: 9. CDR3 DNA: TGTGCCAGCAGTTCGGGACAGGTCGGTGGGAAACTGTTTTTT. This sequence encodes CASSSGQVGGKLFF.

This sequence joins TRBV28 and TRBJ2-7; maybe TRBD2 (6 bases). CDR1 is MDHEN, CDR2 SYDVKM, per germline. V was shortened by 6 bases and J by 7 bases, with 25 bases between the two germline ends. There are 16 residues in the CDR3. The chain's CDR3 is CASSYTGGSPPGEQYF. CDR3 nucleotide sequence: TGTGCCAGCAGCTATACCGGGGGTAGCCCACCAGGTGAGCAGTACTTC.

This clone appeared a few times. The rearrangement uses TRBV6-2 or TRBV6-3 and TRBJ2-7; 10 bases fit TRBD2. The CDR3 is 13 residues long. V lost 2 bases to trimming and J lost 12 bases; unmatched junction nucleotides: 7. Germline V lookup: CDR1 MNHEY, CDR2 SVGEGT. The CDR3 DNA reads as TGTGCCAGCAGTTACCAGGTAGCGGGAGGATGGTACTTC. Its protein product is CASSYQVAGGWYF.

The V gene is TRBV19, the J gene TRBJ2-1, with D perhaps TRBD2 (5 bases). The CDR3 sequence is 14 residues long. V shed 3 bases and J shed 6 bases, with 12 bases lying between them. Germline loops: CDR1 LNHDA, CDR2 SQIVND (reference sequence). DNA of the CDR3: TGTGCCAGTAGTATGCTCCGGACTTCCAATGAGCAGTTCTTC. Its protein product is CASSMLRTSNEQFF.